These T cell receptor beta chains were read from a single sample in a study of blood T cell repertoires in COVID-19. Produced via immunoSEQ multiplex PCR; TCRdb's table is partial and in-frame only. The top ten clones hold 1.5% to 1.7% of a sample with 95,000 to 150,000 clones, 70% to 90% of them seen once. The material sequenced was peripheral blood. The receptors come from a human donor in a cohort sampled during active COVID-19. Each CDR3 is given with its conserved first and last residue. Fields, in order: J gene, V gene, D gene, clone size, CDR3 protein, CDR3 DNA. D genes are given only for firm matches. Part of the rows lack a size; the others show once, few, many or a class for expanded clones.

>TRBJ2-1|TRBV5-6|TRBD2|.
CASSLGLAGESSYNEQFF
TGTGCCAGCAGCTTGGGGCTAGCGGGGGAAAGCTCCTACAATGAGCAGTTCTTC
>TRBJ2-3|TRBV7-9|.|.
CASSFGGTTDTQYF
TGTGCCAGCAGCTTCGGCGGGACCACAGATACGCAGTATTTT
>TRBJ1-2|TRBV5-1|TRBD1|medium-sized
CASSSDRGWDYGYTF
TGCGCCAGCAGCTCTGACAGGGGATGGGACTATGGCTACACCTTC
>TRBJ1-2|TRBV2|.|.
CASSEDSGYTF
TGTGCCAGCAGTGAAGATAGTGGCTACACCTTC
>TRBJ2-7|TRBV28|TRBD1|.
CASRAGQGTYEQYF
TGTGCCAGCAGGGCCGGACAGGGGACATACGAGCAGTACTTC
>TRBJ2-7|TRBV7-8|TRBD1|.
CASSLAEAGGTYEQYF
TGTGCCAGCAGCTTAGCCGAGGCAGGGGGCACCTACGAGCAGTACTTC
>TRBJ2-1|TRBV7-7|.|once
CASSQVRAIYNEQFF
TGTGCTAGCAGCCAGGTGCGGGCTATCTACAATGAGCAGTTCTTC
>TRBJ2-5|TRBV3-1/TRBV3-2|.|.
CASSQRGAGKPETQYF
TGTGCCAGCAGCCAACGGGGTGCGGGAAAACCGGAGACCCAGTACTTC
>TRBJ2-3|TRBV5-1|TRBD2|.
CASSSGLAIPSDTQYF
TGCGCCAGCAGTTCGGGACTAGCGATACCCTCAGATACGCAGTATTTT
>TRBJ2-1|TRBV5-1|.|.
CASSPDLAQSSYNEQFF
TGCGCCAGCAGCCCCGATTTAGCGCAAAGCTCCTACAATGAGCAGTTCTTC
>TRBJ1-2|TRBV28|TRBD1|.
CASRLAGGASGYTF
TGTGCCAGCAGGCTAGCAGGGGGCGCGAGTGGCTACACCTTC
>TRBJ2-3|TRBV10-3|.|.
CAISGSRTSTDTQYF
TGTGCCATCAGTGGATCACGGACTAGCACAGATACGCAGTATTTT
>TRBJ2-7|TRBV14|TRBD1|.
CASSPTGFDEQYF
TGTGCCAGCTCCCCGACAGGGTTCGACGAGCAGTACTTC
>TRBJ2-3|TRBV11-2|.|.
CASNGFGGIAPSTDTQYF
TGTGCCAGCAACGGTTTCGGCGGAATTGCACCTAGCACAGATACGCAGTATTTT
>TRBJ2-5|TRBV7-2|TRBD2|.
CASSPTSSSGRKTQYF
TGTGCCAGCAGCCCGACCTCATCTAGCGGGAGGAAGACCCAGTACTTC
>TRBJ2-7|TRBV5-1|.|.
CASSYRDNAYEQYF
TGCGCCAGCAGCTACCGGGACAACGCCTACGAGCAGTACTTC
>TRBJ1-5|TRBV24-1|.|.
CATSGQDQPQHF
TGTGCCACCAGTGGTCAGGATCAGCCCCAGCATTTT
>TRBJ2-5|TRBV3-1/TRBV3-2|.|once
CASSRGRRETQYF
TGTGCCAGCAGCCGGGGGAGGCGAGAGACCCAGTACTTC
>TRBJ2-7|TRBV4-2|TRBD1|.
CASSPLRGTGVYEQYF
TGTGCCAGCAGCCCTCTTAGGGGGACAGGGGTCTACGAGCAGTACTTC
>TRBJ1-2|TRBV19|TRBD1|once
CASSTRQGSHYGYTF
TGTGCCAGTAGTACCAGACAGGGCAGTCACTATGGCTACACCTTC
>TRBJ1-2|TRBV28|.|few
CASSQQGWYGYTF
TGTGCCAGCAGTCAGCAGGGTTGGTATGGCTACACCTTC
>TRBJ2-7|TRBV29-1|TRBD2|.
CSVEGWGGTSGSKIEQYF
TGCAGCGTTGAGGGGTGGGGCGGGACTAGCGGGAGCAAAATCGAGCAGTACTTC
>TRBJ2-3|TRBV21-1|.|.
CASSKESQRGGLSFTDTQYF
TGTGCCAGCAGCAAAGAGAGCCAACGGGGGGGCCTAAGTTTCACAGATACGCAGTATTTT
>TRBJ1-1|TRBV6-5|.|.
CASSQGRNTEAFF
TGTGCCAGCAGTCAGGGGAGGAACACTGAAGCTTTCTTT
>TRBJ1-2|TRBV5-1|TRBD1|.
CASSSDRAYGYTF
TGCGCCAGCAGCTCGGACAGGGCATATGGCTACACCTTC
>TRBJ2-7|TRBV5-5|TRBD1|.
CASSLEQGVSYEQYF
TGTGCCAGCAGCTTGGAGCAGGGGGTATCCTACGAGCAGTACTTC
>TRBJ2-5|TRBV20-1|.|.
CSASQGKETQYF
TGCAGTGCTAGTCAGGGGAAAGAGACCCAGTACTTC
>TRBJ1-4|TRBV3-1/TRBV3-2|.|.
CASSQEGRGEKLFF
TGTGCCAGCAGCCAAGAGGGGCGGGGAGAAAAACTGTTTTTT
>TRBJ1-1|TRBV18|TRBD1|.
CASSPGTALEAFF
TGTGCCAGCTCACCCGGGACAGCCCTTGAAGCTTTCTTT
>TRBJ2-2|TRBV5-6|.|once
CASSLGQGYTGELFF
TGTGCCAGCAGCTTGGGGCAGGGGTACACCGGGGAGCTGTTTTTT
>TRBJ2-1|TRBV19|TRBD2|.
CASSIVPGLAEQFF
TGTGCCAGTAGTATAGTCCCAGGACTAGCCGAGCAGTTCTTC